This is a list of T cell receptor beta chains from one sample in a study of T-cell reconstitution after alpha-beta-depleted transplantation in children. TCRdb re-derived calls from the PCR reads in MiXCR, one entry per CDR3 protein. The sample shows about 160,000 distinct CDR3 sequences, around 10% of them seen only once. The specimen was PBMCs, collected before TCRalphabeta/CD19-depleted stem cell transplant. These TCRs come from a boy younger than 10 with acute myeloid leukemia, due to receive a stem cell transplant. Each CDR3 is given with its conserved first and last residue. The D gene is left open where the match is weak. Clone size is not always given. Where it is, it says once, few, many or a class for expanded clones.

v_call: TRBV5-6
j_call: TRBJ2-1
d_call: NA
clone_size: NA
cdr3_nt: TGTGCCAGCAGCCCCGGGCTCCTCTTCGGCCGTGAGCAGTTCTTC
cdr3_aa: CASSPGLLFGREQFF

v_call: TRBV7-7
j_call: TRBJ2-5
d_call: NA
clone_size: many
cdr3_nt: TGTGCTAGCAGCCCCAGGGACTACCAAGAGACCCAGTACTTC
cdr3_aa: CASSPRDYQETQYF

v_call: TRBV12-3/TRBV12-4
j_call: TRBJ2-3
d_call: TRBD2
clone_size: many
cdr3_nt: TGTGCCAGCAGCCTAGCGGGGTCCACAGATACGCAGTATTTT
cdr3_aa: CASSLAGSTDTQYF

v_call: TRBV20-1
j_call: TRBJ2-1
d_call: NA
clone_size: NA
cdr3_nt: TGCAGTGCTCACCGACCCCCAGGAGAACCCTTCTACAATGAGCAGTTCTTC
cdr3_aa: CSAHRPPGEPFYNEQFF

v_call: TRBV20-1
j_call: TRBJ1-5
d_call: NA
clone_size: few
cdr3_nt: TGCAGTGGGATGCAGGGTGGAAGCAATCAGCCCCAGCATTTT
cdr3_aa: CSGMQGGSNQPQHF

v_call: TRBV7-9
j_call: TRBJ1-2
d_call: TRBD1
clone_size: many
cdr3_nt: TGTGCCAGCAGCAAGACAGGGATCTATGGCTACACCTTC
cdr3_aa: CASSKTGIYGYTF

v_call: TRBV10-3
j_call: TRBJ2-2
d_call: TRBD1
clone_size: many
cdr3_nt: TGTGCCGCCTGCGGACAGGGCGTTAACACCGGGGAGCTGTTTTTT
cdr3_aa: CAACGQGVNTGELFF

v_call: TRBV6-5
j_call: TRBJ1-3
d_call: NA
clone_size: many
cdr3_nt: TGTGCCAGCAGTTACATGCCAGGACTTGGAAACACCATATATTTT
cdr3_aa: CASSYMPGLGNTIYF

v_call: TRBV29-1
j_call: TRBJ2-2
d_call: NA
clone_size: many
cdr3_nt: TGCAGCGTTCTTCGAATTAACACCGGGGAGCTGTTTTTT
cdr3_aa: CSVLRINTGELFF

v_call: TRBV5-6
j_call: TRBJ2-1
d_call: NA
clone_size: NA
cdr3_nt: TGTGCCAGCAGCCCGGGTTTTGACCCTAAGGTTTCCAATGAGCAGTTCTTC
cdr3_aa: CASSPGFDPKVSNEQFF

v_call: TRBV10-3
j_call: TRBJ1-5
d_call: NA
clone_size: many
cdr3_nt: TGTGCCATCAGTGAGGGGGGTCAGGGGTATCAGCCCCAGCATTTT
cdr3_aa: CAISEGGQGYQPQHF

v_call: TRBV19
j_call: TRBJ1-5
d_call: NA
clone_size: few
cdr3_nt: TGTGCCAGTAGTATAATTGTAGGGAGCAATCAGCCCCAGCATTTT
cdr3_aa: CASSIIVGSNQPQHF

v_call: TRBV12-3/TRBV12-4
j_call: TRBJ2-4
d_call: TRBD2
clone_size: many
cdr3_nt: TGTGCCAGCAGTTTAGGGGGGACTAGCGGGCTAGCCAAAAACATTCAGTACTTC
cdr3_aa: CASSLGGTSGLAKNIQYF

v_call: TRBV7-3
j_call: TRBJ2-5
d_call: NA
clone_size: many
cdr3_nt: TGTGCCAGCAGCTTAAATCCGCAGGGAGAGACCCAGTACTTC
cdr3_aa: CASSLNPQGETQYF

v_call: TRBV4-2
j_call: TRBJ2-3
d_call: NA
clone_size: many
cdr3_nt: TGTGCCAGCAGCCCTCAAAGCCGACAGCGCACAGATACGCAGTATTTT
cdr3_aa: CASSPQSRQRTDTQYF

v_call: TRBV20-1
j_call: TRBJ2-2
d_call: NA
clone_size: many
cdr3_nt: TGCAGTGCCGGCAGCGAGCTATACACCGGGGAGCTGTTTTTT
cdr3_aa: CSAGSELYTGELFF

v_call: TRBV28
j_call: TRBJ2-7
d_call: TRBD1
clone_size: many
cdr3_nt: TGTGCCAGCAGTTCGGGACAGGGGGTTTTTGACGAGCAGTACTTC
cdr3_aa: CASSSGQGVFDEQYF

v_call: TRBV5-1
j_call: TRBJ2-7
d_call: TRBD1
clone_size: many
cdr3_nt: TGCGCCAGCAGCGTGGGACAGGTCACTACCTACGAGCAGTACTTC
cdr3_aa: CASSVGQVTTYEQYF

v_call: TRBV6-5
j_call: TRBJ1-1
d_call: NA
clone_size: many
cdr3_nt: TGTGCCAGCAGTACCCCGTTGGGGTTCGGGGAAGCTTTCTTT
cdr3_aa: CASSTPLGFGEAFF

v_call: TRBV7-9
j_call: TRBJ2-2
d_call: NA
clone_size: many
cdr3_nt: TGTGCCAGCAGTGGGAGTAGCGGGGAGCTGTTTTTT
cdr3_aa: CASSGSSGELFF

v_call: TRBV11-2
j_call: TRBJ2-7
d_call: TRBD2
clone_size: many
cdr3_nt: TGTGCCAGCAGCTTAGGACTAGCGGGCTTAGACGAGCAGTACTTC
cdr3_aa: CASSLGLAGLDEQYF

v_call: TRBV7-3
j_call: TRBJ2-1
d_call: TRBD1
clone_size: many
cdr3_nt: TGTGCCAGCAGCATGGGACAGGGGGCGCCGAGTGAGCAGTTCTTC
cdr3_aa: CASSMGQGAPSEQFF

v_call: TRBV20-1
j_call: TRBJ2-1
d_call: TRBD2
clone_size: many
cdr3_nt: TGCAGTGCTAGAGCGTTGGGACTAGCGGGGGGGCCAGTCTACAATGAGCAGTTCTTC
cdr3_aa: CSARALGLAGGPVYNEQFF

v_call: TRBV6-1
j_call: TRBJ2-1
d_call: NA
clone_size: many
cdr3_nt: TGTGCCAGCAGTGAGACAGGCTACAATGAGCAGTTCTTC
cdr3_aa: CASSETGYNEQFF